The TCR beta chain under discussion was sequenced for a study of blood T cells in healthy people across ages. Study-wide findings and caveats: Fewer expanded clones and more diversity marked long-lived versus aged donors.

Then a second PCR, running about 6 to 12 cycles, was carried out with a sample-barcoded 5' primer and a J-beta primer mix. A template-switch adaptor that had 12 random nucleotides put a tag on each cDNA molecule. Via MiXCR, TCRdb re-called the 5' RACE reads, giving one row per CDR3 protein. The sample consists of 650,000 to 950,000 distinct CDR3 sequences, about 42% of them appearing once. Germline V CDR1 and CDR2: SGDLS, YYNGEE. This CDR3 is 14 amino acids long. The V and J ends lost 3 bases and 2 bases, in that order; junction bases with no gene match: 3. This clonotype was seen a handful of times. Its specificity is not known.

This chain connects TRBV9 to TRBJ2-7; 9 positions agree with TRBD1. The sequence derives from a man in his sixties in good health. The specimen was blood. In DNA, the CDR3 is TGTGCCAGCAGCGAGGACAGGGGAACCTACGAGCAGTACTTC. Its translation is CASSEDRGTYEQYF.